What follows are 8 T cell receptor beta chains derived from one specimen sequenced in a study of shared clonotypes between healthy human individuals. Assay: immunoSEQ multiplex PCR; the TCRdb copy retains only in-frame clones and omits some. The sample holds millions of clones, more than 80% seen once. The specimen sequenced was naive CD4+ T cells sorted from blood. Described subset: CD45RA+ positively selected. Receptors were obtained from a man younger than 30 in good health.

The genes are TRBV7-2 and TRBJ2-7; D is perhaps TRBD1 (6 bases). Trimming removed 6 bases from V and 2 bases from J, with 11 bases in between. Looked up from germline, CDR1 is SGHTA and CDR2 is FQGNSA. This CDR3 contains 13 residues. This CDR3 is CASRADRPYEQYF. CDR3 DNA sequence: TGTGCCAGCAGGGCTGACAGGCCCTACGAGCAGTACTTC.

This chain uses TRBV7-8 with TRBJ2-1, with 7 bases fitting TRBD2. Germline values: CDR1 SGHVS, CDR2 FQNEAQ. V was clipped by 5 bases and J by 5 bases; unmatched bases: 9. The CDR3 contains 15 residues. CDR3 residues: CASSQREGVNNEQFF. CDR3 nucleotide sequence: TGTGCCAGCAGCCAAAGGGAGGGCGTCAACAATGAGCAGTTCTTC.

The chain joins TRBV19 to TRBJ1-1, with 7 bases identical to TRBD1. From germline, CDR1 is LNHDA and CDR2 SQIVND (reference sequence). The CDR3 runs 14 residues. V shed 6 bases, J shed 0 bases, and the junction held 4 bases outside the gene matches. CDR3 sequence reads: CASRPGTVNTEAFF. CDR3 coding DNA: TGTGCCAGTAGACCCGGGACAGTGAACACTGAAGCTTTCTTT.

The chain is built from TRBV6-5 and TRBJ1-2, with a tentative D call TRBD1 (5 bases). The V gene's germline CDR1 is MNHEY and CDR2 SVGAGI. Trimming left V 0 bases short and J 1 base short, with 12 bases between. The CDR3 length is 16 residues. The DNA for the CDR3 is TGTGCCAGCAGTTACTCTACCCCCCAGGGTAACTATGGCTACACCTTC. Amino acids: CASSYSTPQGNYGYTF.

Concerning this clone itself: In the same sample, other DNA sequences code for this CDR3. The V gene is TRBV28, the J gene TRBJ2-6; the D is unclear. Germline values: CDR1 MDHEN, CDR2 SYDVKM. The CDR3 is 15 amino acids. V lost 2 bases, J lost 0 bases, and 5 bases lay in between. The CDR3 DNA reads TGTGCCAGCAGTTTAAGAAGCTCTGGGGCCAACGTCCTGACTTTC. Translation: CASSLRSSGANVLTF.

This rearrangement joins TRBV5-4 to TRBJ2-3; D is uncertain. V shed 0 bases and J shed 2 bases, with 10 bases lying between them. This CDR3 has 15 residues. Germline-derived CDR1 and CDR2 are SGHNT and YYREEE (reference sequence). The CDR3: CASSLVAATTDTQYF. The CDR3 DNA sequence: TGTGCCAGCAGCTTGGTGGCGGCCACCACAGATACGCAGTATTTT.

The chain links TRBV7-9 to TRBJ2-7; tentative D call: TRBD1 (5 bases). The ends were cut back, 10 bases at V and 3 bases at J, with 16 bases in the middle. The CDR3 sequence is 13 residues long. Germline loops: CDR1 SEHNR, CDR2 FQNEAQ (reference sequence). The DNA of the CDR3 is TGTGCCACCCATTGGCAGGGCGGCTACGAGCAGTACTTC. It yields the protein CATHWQGGYEQYF.

The chain couples TRBV6-6 to TRBJ2-7; no firm D call. Germline loops: CDR1 MNHNY, CDR2 SVGAGI (reference sequence). The germline V and J ends were trimmed by 5 bases and 6 bases, with 20 bases remaining between them. The CDR3 spans 15 residues. The chain's CDR3 is CASSDTPDAFLEQYF. Written as DNA, the CDR3 is TGTGCCAGCAGTGATACTCCGGACGCTTTTCTCGAGCAGTACTTC.